This entry lists 16 T cell receptor beta chains sequenced from one sample in a study of control samples from healthy donors and cancer patients. Sequenced by immunoSEQ multiplex PCR; TCRdb stores in-frame clones only, minus some. Altogether 120,000 or so clones are present, under 95% being singletons, with the ten largest covering roughly 8.8%. Sequencing was carried out using blood. The receptors derive from a man in his late teens or twenties in good health.

The chain combines TRBV19 with TRBJ1-1, with D possibly being TRBD1 (6 bases). Trimming left V 6 bases short and J 1 base short, with 12 bases between. Germline V lookup: CDR1 LNHDA, CDR2 SQIVND (reference sequence). The CDR3 has 14 amino acids. DNA for the CDR3: TGTGCCAGTAGGCGTAGGACAGAGAACACTGAAGCTTTCTTT. It encodes CASRRRTENTEAFF.

The CDR3 loop reads CASGQQGALPYEQYF. The CDR3 DNA is TGCGCCAGCGGGCAACAGGGGGCTCTCCCCTACGAGCAGTACTTC. The J gene is TRBJ2-7, the V gene TRBV5-1; 9 bases agree with TRBD1. This CDR3 is built from 15 residues. V gave up 7 bases and J gave up 2 bases; unmatched junction bases: 10. Germline CDR1 reads SGHRS; CDR2 reads YFSETQ.

The J gene is TRBJ1-5, the V gene TRBV12-5, with D maybe TRBD1 (5 bases). CDR1 is LGHNT, CDR2 FRNRAP, per germline. The CDR3 loop spans 16 amino acids. The V and J ends lost 3 bases and 6 bases respectively, with 18 bases between them. Written as DNA, the CDR3 is TGTGCTAGTGGTTTAGCGTTATCAGGGACGGGTCAGCCCCAGCATTTT. Translation: CASGLALSGTGQPQHF.

The rearrangement uses TRBV6-4 and TRBJ2-1; 15 nucleotides match TRBD2. Germline V gives CDR1 MRHNA, CDR2 SNTAGT. This CDR3 region has 15 residues. V lost 4 bases and J lost 6; bases outside the gene matches: 1. The CDR3 coding sequence is TGTGCCAGCAGTGGGACTAGCGGGGGGGCCAATGAGCAGTTCTTC. It codes for CASSGTSGGANEQFF.

For this clone: This sample includes further DNA sequences coding for the same CDR3. The chain employs TRBV18 and TRBJ1-5; 7 positions match TRBD1. V was pared by 3 bases and J by 5 bases, with 7 bases of the junction left unmatched. The CDR3 spans 15 residues. Germline V gene data show CDR1 as KGHSH and CDR2 as LQKENI. This chain's CDR3 is CASSPVRGTDQPQHF. The CDR3 region has the DNA TGTGCCAGCTCACCCGTCAGGGGGACTGATCAGCCCCAGCATTTT. The full variable domain, completed using reference TRBV18 and TRBJ1-5, is NAGVMQNPRHLVRRRGQEARLRCSPMKGHSHVYWYRQLPEEGLKFMVYLQKENIIDESGMPKERFSAEFPKEGPSILRIQQVVRGDSAAYFCASSPVRGTDQPQHFGDGTRLSIL.

The chain joins TRBV11-1 to TRBJ1-2, with a tentative D call TRBD1 (6 bases). V shed 5 bases and J shed 0 bases, with 10 bases lying between them. This CDR3 contains 14 residues. Germline V lookup: CDR1 SGHAT, CDR2 FQDESV (reference sequence). DNA of the CDR3: TGTGCCAGCAGCAAGGACAGCGCTAACTATGGCTACACCTTC. Its translation: CASSKDSANYGYTF.

The chain links TRBV5-1 to TRBJ1-1; the match to TRBD1 covers 7 bases. Germline CDR1 reads SGHRS; CDR2 reads YFSETQ. This CDR3 spans 15 amino acids. J gave up 1 base and V 5 bases, and 8 bases lay outside the gene matches. The CDR3 region has the DNA TGCGCCAGCAGTCATAATGGGGACAGGAACACTGAAGCTTTCTTT. Translated, it gives CASSHNGDRNTEAFF.

The CDR3 sequence is CASSLGGQGNPYEQYF. In DNA form, the CDR3 reads TGTGCCAGCAGCTTGGGTGGACAGGGGAATCCTTACGAGCAGTACTTC. The rearrangement joins TRBV5-8 to TRBJ2-7; 9 bases match TRBD1. This CDR3 spans 16 amino acids. Germline V gives CDR1 SGHTS, CDR2 YDEGEE. Trimming at V came to 0 bases and at J to 4 bases, leaving 8 bases not matched to a gene.

This chain connects TRBV4-1 to TRBJ1-4, with 8 bases lining up with TRBD1. The germline V gene encodes CDR1 MGHRA and CDR2 YSYEKL. V shed 4 bases, J shed 5 bases, and the junction held 9 bases outside the gene matches. There are 16 residues in the CDR3. The CDR3 DNA is TGCGCCAGCAGCCTAAAAGCAAACAGGGGGAATGAAAAACTGTTTTTT. As protein: CASSLKANRGNEKLFF.

The chain links TRBV6-6 to TRBJ2-1; 16 bases are a match to TRBD2. The V segment lost 6 bases and the J segment 3 bases; nucleotides outside the gene matches: 14. The germline gives CDR1 MNHNY, CDR2 SVGAGI (reference sequence). There are 20 residues in the CDR3. CDR3 sequence (DNA): TGTGCCAGCAGCGTCCCCCCGGGACTAGCGGGGGGGCTTGGCTACAATGAGCAGTTCTTC. Amino acids: CASSVPPGLAGGLGYNEQFF.

The J gene is TRBJ1-6, the V gene TRBV9; D is unclear. Germline V gene lookup returns CDR1 SGDLS and CDR2 YYNGEE. The ends were cut back, 3 bases at V and 7 bases at J, with 8 bases in the middle. This CDR3 spans 13 amino acids. CDR3 DNA sequence: TGTGCCAGCAGCGCACAGAGCAATTCACCCCTCCACTTT. Translating it yields CASSAQSNSPLHF.

The chain employs TRBV27 and TRBJ2-7; 12 nucleotides agree with TRBD1. V lost 5 bases to trimming and J lost 7 bases; unmatched junction nucleotides: 9. This CDR3 spans 15 amino acids. Germline V CDR1 and CDR2: MNHEY, SMNVEV (reference sequence). The DNA of the CDR3 is TGTGCCAGCAGTCCAACCGGGACAGGGGGCTGGGAGCAGTACTTC. It specifies CASSPTGTGGWEQYF.

The J gene is TRBJ1-2, the V gene TRBV7-9; 10 nucleotides align to TRBD1. V was clipped by 5 bases and J by 7 bases; unmatched bases: 4. Germline-derived CDR1 and CDR2 are SEHNR and FQNEAQ (reference sequence). This CDR3 is built from 13 residues. CDR3 region: CASSKGTGVGYTF. CDR3 nucleotide sequence: TGTGCCAGCAGCAAAGGGACAGGGGTTGGCTACACCTTC. The variable domain in full, completed from reference TRBV7-9 and TRBJ1-2, reads DTGVSQNPRHKITKRGQNVTFRCDPISEHNRLYWYRQTLGQGPEFLTYFQNEAQLEKSRLLSDRFSAERPKGSFSTLEIQRTEQGDSAMYLCASSKGTGVGYTFGSGTRLTVV.

The V gene is TRBV18, the J gene TRBJ2-1, with D perhaps TRBD1 or TRBD2 (6 bases each). Trimming pared 6 bases from V and 4 bases from J, leaving 16 bases between. CDR3 length equals 15 residues. CDR1 is KGHSH and CDR2 is LQKENI in the germline V gene. This CDR3 is CASSGRTVGYNEQFF. CDR3 nucleotide sequence: TGTGCCAGCTCGGGGAGGACAGTGGGGTACAATGAGCAGTTCTTC.

The chain employs TRBV7-9 and TRBJ2-1; D not resolved. Germline V gene sequence: CDR1 SEHNR, CDR2 FQNEAQ (reference sequence). The CDR3 is 17 residues long. V shed 5 bases and J shed 0 bases, with 17 bases lying between them. The CDR3 bases are TGTGCCAGCAGCCTCCCCCTCGACGGCAGCTCCTACAATGAGCAGTTCTTC. It specifies CASSLPLDGSSYNEQFF.

V gene TRBV2 combines with J gene TRBJ2-3; 9 bases align to TRBD2. V dropped 6 bases and J dropped 3; count of bases not matched to a gene: 4. This CDR3 is 14 amino acids long. Germline CDR1 and CDR2: SNHLY and FYNNEI. This chain's CDR3 is CASRSAGGTDTQYF. The CDR3 DNA reads TGTGCCAGCAGGAGCGCGGGGGGGACAGATACGCAGTATTTT.